Following are 28 T cell receptor beta chains from one sample sequenced in a study of CD8+ T cells in alopecia areata. As for treatment: oral pan-JAK inhibitor, 5-10 mg twice daily. RNA was isolated and reverse transcribed to cDNA, the sequencing template. The data were produced by immunoSEQ multiplex PCR, yet TCRdb's version contains in-frame clones alone and is incomplete. The sample lists 100,000 or so clones; approximately 63% were seen once. This material consisted of CD8+ T cells sorted from blood, taken at approximately week 60, from a patient treated with tofacitinib. Source of these receptors: a human donor with alopecia areata.

The V and J genes are TRBV18 and TRBJ2-7; 10 bases match TRBD1. With 2 bases clipped from V and 5 bases from J, the junction kept 6 bases outside the gene matches. Germline values: CDR1 KGHSH, CDR2 LQKENI. CDR3 size: 15 residues. The CDR3: CASSPATGGFHEQYF. As DNA, the CDR3 is TGTGCCAGCTCACCAGCGACAGGGGGCTTCCACGAGCAGTACTTC.

V is TRBV30 and J is TRBJ1-1; 7 nucleotides agree with TRBD1. The CDR3 contains 14 residues. Germline V gene lookup returns CDR1 GTSNPN and CDR2 SVGIG (reference sequence). V was clipped by 4 bases and J by 1 base; unmatched bases: 6. The CDR3 sequence: CAWKWDSENTEAFF. The CDR3 region has the DNA TGTGCCTGGAAGTGGGACAGTGAGAACACTGAAGCTTTCTTT.

This clone has a handful of counts. The chain employs TRBV19 and TRBJ1-1; no firm D call. Germline CDR1 LNHDA, CDR2 SQIVND (reference sequence). The CDR3 loop spans 11 amino acids. The V gene lost 10 bases and the J gene lost 4 bases, with 10 bases spanning the gap. The CDR3 DNA follows: TGTGCCATACTACGGGGCACTGAAGCTTTCTTT. This gives the protein CAILRGTEAFF. Full variable domain (remainder filled in from reference TRBV19 and TRBJ1-1): DGGITQSPKYLFRKEGQNVTLSCEQNLNHDAMYWYRQDPGQGLRLIYYSQIVNDFQKGDIAEGYSVSREKKESFPLTVTSAQKNPTAFYLCAILRGTEAFFGQGTRLTVV.

This clone was counted a few times. This chain joins TRBV6-5 and TRBJ2-3, with a possible D match to TRBD1 (5 bases). The CDR3 consists of 14 residues. V was clipped by 8 bases and J by 2 bases, with 14 bases between them. From germline, CDR1 is MNHEY and CDR2 SVGAGI. This CDR3 is CASGDGAATDTQYF. CDR3 DNA sequence: TGTGCCAGCGGGGATGGGGCGGCCACAGATACGCAGTATTTT.

The chain uses TRBV6-6 and TRBJ2-1, with 8 bases lining up with TRBD2. Germline CDR1 MNHNY, CDR2 SVGAGI (reference sequence). Losses at the gene ends were 2 bases for V and 1 base for J; bases not matched to a gene: 4. The CDR3 sequence is 16 residues long. The CDR3 DNA reads as TGTGCCAGCAGTTACCGCAGCGGGGGATCCTACAATGAGCAGTTCTTC. It codes for CASSYRSGGSYNEQFF.

The V call is TRBV27, the J call TRBJ2-7; D not certain. Trimming shortened V by 6 bases and J by 0 bases, and 9 bases separated the two germline ends. This CDR3 comprises 13 residues. CDR1 and CDR2 (germline): MNHEY, SMNVEV (reference sequence). The CDR3 region has the DNA TGTGCCAGCAGCAGCACCAGCTCCTACGAGCAGTACTTC. Translation gives CASSSTSSYEQYF.

The V and J genes are TRBV18 and TRBJ2-1; no firm D call. V lost 2 bases and J 5 bases, leaving 7 bases between the germline ends. Per germline, CDR1 KGHSH and CDR2 LQKENI. The CDR3 is 13 amino acids. The CDR3 loop reads CASSPSTNNEQFF. For the CDR3, the DNA is TGTGCCAGCTCACCATCGACAAACAATGAGCAGTTCTTC.

The chain links TRBV7-6 to TRBJ2-3, with D hard to call. The CDR3 is made up of 15 amino acids. Trimming removed 8 bases at V and 1 base at J, with 16 bases between. Germline CDR1 and CDR2: SGHVS and FNYEAQ. CDR3 in DNA: TGTGCCAGCGTAGGTTGGCGTCTGGGCACAGATACGCAGTATTTT. Residues: CASVGWRLGTDTQYF.

The sample holds a few counts of this clone. This sequence joins TRBV7-9 and TRBJ1-6, with no clear D. There are 16 residues in the CDR3. V was shortened by 3 bases and J by 0 bases, with 9 bases between the two germline ends. Germline V lookup: CDR1 SEHNR, CDR2 FQNEAQ (reference sequence). CDR3 nucleotides: TGTGCCAGCAGCTTTTACCGCAGCTCCTATAATTCACCCCTCCACTTT. Residues: CASSFYRSSYNSPLHF.

The chain combines TRBV30 with TRBJ2-1; the D is unclear. The CDR3 covers 11 residues. Between the trimmed V and J ends, which lost 2 bases and 9 bases, there was a span of 8 bases. Germline CDR1 is GTSNPN and CDR2 is SVGIG (reference sequence). CDR3 DNA: TGTGCCTGGAGTAAGGGCCTTGAGCAGTTCTTC. Translated, it gives CAWSKGLEQFF.

The chain recombines TRBV2 with TRBJ2-3; a possible D gene is TRBD2 (5 bases). CDR1 and CDR2 from the germline V gene are SNHLY and FYNNEI. This CDR3 region has 16 residues. The V and J ends lost 4 bases and 0 bases respectively, with 14 bases between them. Written as DNA, the CDR3 is TGTGCCAGCAGTGCCCCCCCGGGGTTTAGCACAGATACGCAGTATTTT. Its translation: CASSAPPGFSTDTQYF.

This chain uses TRBV9 with TRBJ1-1; D call uncertain. The germline V gene has CDR1 SGDLS and CDR2 YYNGEE. Trimming removed 4 bases from V and 3 bases from J, with 10 bases in between. CDR3 size: 13 residues. CDR3 protein: CASSPRRDTEAFF. The CDR3, as DNA: TGTGCCAGCAGCCCCCGGCGAGACACTGAAGCTTTCTTT.

The CDR3 is CASRPEGEVYGYTF. The CDR3 DNA sequence: TGTGCCAGCAGGCCAGAGGGCGAGGTTTATGGCTACACCTTC. V gene TRBV7-9 combines with J gene TRBJ1-2, with D unclear. Trimming shortened V by 6 bases and J by 5 bases, and 16 bases separated the two germline ends. CDR3 size: 14 residues. CDR1 is SEHNR, CDR2 FQNEAQ, per germline (reference sequence).

V is TRBV29-1 and J is TRBJ2-7, with unresolved D. The length of the CDR3 is 12 residues. V lost 7 bases to trimming and J lost 2 bases, with 12 bases between them. Germline V gene lookup returns CDR1 SQVTM and CDR2 ANQGSEA. Written as DNA, the CDR3 is TGCAGCGCTTGCATGTCCACCTACGAGCAGTACTTC. Its translation is CSACMSTYEQYF.

The V gene is TRBV7-9, the J gene TRBJ2-2; perhaps TRBD1 as D (7 bases). From germline, CDR1 is SEHNR and CDR2 FQNEAQ (reference sequence). The CDR3 loop spans 14 amino acids. With 7 bases removed from V and 6 bases from J, the gap between germline ends came to 15 bases. The CDR3 spells CASTTGGGPGELFF. The DNA of the CDR3 is TGTGCCAGCACCACCGGAGGGGGCCCCGGGGAGCTGTTTTTT.

The chain recombines TRBV30 with TRBJ1-2, with TRBD1 matching 8 bases. Trimming removed 5 bases from V and 3 bases from J; junction bases left unmatched: 5. The CDR3 consists of 13 residues. Germline values: CDR1 GTSNPN, CDR2 SVGIG (reference sequence). In DNA form, the CDR3 reads TGTGCCTGGGACAGGGGTCCCTACTATGGCTACACCTTC. Its translation: CAWDRGPYYGYTF.

V and J are TRBV4-1 and TRBJ2-7; no clear D. Germline V gene sequence: CDR1 MGHRA, CDR2 YSYEKL. This CDR3 has 14 residues. V lost 1 base and J 2 bases, leaving 9 bases between the germline ends. CDR3 sequence: CASSQVGITYEQYF. CDR3 coding DNA: TGCGCCAGCAGCCAAGTTGGGATTACCTACGAGCAGTACTTC.

The sample holds a few counts of this clone. V is TRBV29-1 and J is TRBJ2-5, with unresolved D. There are 15 residues in the CDR3. V was pared by 1 base and J by 2 bases, with 14 bases between. Germline V gene lookup returns CDR1 SQVTM and CDR2 ANQGSEA. CDR3 amino acids: CSVEAQSGAQETQYF. The CDR3 DNA reads as TGCAGCGTTGAAGCCCAGAGTGGAGCACAAGAGACCCAGTACTTC.

The V gene is TRBV7-9, the J gene TRBJ2-2, with D hard to call. V was pared by 1 base and J by 5 bases, with 5 bases between. The CDR3 sequence is 13 residues long. CDR1 and CDR2 (germline): SEHNR, FQNEAQ (reference sequence). CDR3 bases: TGTGCCAGCAGCTTAGAGGCAACCGGGGAGCTGTTTTTT. Its protein is CASSLEATGELFF.

The rearrangement uses TRBV7-3 and TRBJ2-3; 7 nucleotides align to TRBD1. This CDR3 is built from 19 residues. CDR1 is SGHTA and CDR2 is FQGTGA in the germline V gene. V shed 2 bases and J 1 base; nucleotides not matched to a gene: 15. The CDR3 sequence: CASSLSGRGLGVGTDTQYF. In DNA, the CDR3 is TGTGCCAGCAGCTTATCCGGAAGGGGGCTGGGTGTTGGCACAGATACGCAGTATTTT.

The rearrangement uses TRBV7-9 and TRBJ2-1, with 8 bases fitting TRBD1. Germline V CDR1 and CDR2: SEHNR, FQNEAQ (reference sequence). V shed 4 bases, J shed 6 bases, and the junction held 8 bases outside the gene matches. There are 15 residues in the CDR3. The CDR3 DNA sequence: TGTGCCAGCAGCTCTCCCCGACAGGGGTTCAATGAGCAGTTCTTC. This gives the protein CASSSPRQGFNEQFF.

The J gene is TRBJ2-1, the V gene TRBV6-5; D is undetermined. CDR3 length equals 12 residues. Deletions cut 0 bases from V and 8 bases from J, with 5 bases between. The germline V gene has CDR1 MNHEY and CDR2 SVGAGI. The CDR3 spells CASSYSGYEQFF. DNA of the CDR3: TGTGCCAGCAGTTACTCGGGCTATGAGCAGTTCTTC.

This rearrangement joins TRBV27 to TRBJ1-6; D is undetermined. Germline loops: CDR1 MNHEY, CDR2 SMNVEV (reference sequence). The CDR3 consists of 14 residues. Between the trimmed V and J ends, which lost 6 bases and 0 bases, there was a span of 6 bases. The CDR3 reads CASSRHSYNSPLHF. The CDR3 nucleotides are TGTGCCAGCAGCAGGCACTCCTATAATTCACCCCTCCACTTT.

The chain uses TRBV18 and TRBJ2-7; D could derive from TRBD1 or TRBD2 (5 bases each). The ends were cut back, 4 bases at V and 5 bases at J, with 15 bases in the middle. Germline CDR1 is KGHSH and CDR2 is LQKENI. The CDR3 loop spans 14 amino acids. CDR3 in amino acids: CASSLGAGYDEQYF. The CDR3 DNA is TGTGCCAGCTCACTCGGGGCTGGTTACGACGAGCAGTACTTC.

V gene TRBV29-1 combines with J gene TRBJ2-7; TRBD2 agrees at 10 bases. Looked up from germline, CDR1 is SQVTM and CDR2 is ANQGSEA. V was clipped by 4 bases and J by 6 bases; unmatched bases: 3. The CDR3 runs to 12 residues. The CDR3 region is CSVGGLAPEQYF. CDR3 bases: TGCAGCGTTGGGGGACTAGCGCCCGAGCAGTACTTC.

The J gene is TRBJ2-7, the V gene TRBV7-9; D might be TRBD2 (6 bases). Germline V gene data show CDR1 as SEHNR and CDR2 as FQNEAQ (reference sequence). V shed 3 bases and J shed 5 bases, with 11 bases lying between them. The CDR3 is 13 residues long. CDR3 sequence (DNA): TGTGCCAGCAGCTTCGGGGGTCGGGACGAGCAGTACTTC. As protein: CASSFGGRDEQYF.

The chain employs TRBV6-6 and TRBJ1-1; D gene ambiguous. This CDR3 is 14 amino acids long. Germline values: CDR1 MNHNY, CDR2 SVGAGI (reference sequence). Trimming left V 2 bases short and J 1 base short, with 8 bases between. The CDR3 DNA is TGTGCCAGCAGTTACCGGACCGCGAACACTGAAGCTTTCTTT. Amino acid sequence: CASSYRTANTEAFF.

The chain has TRBV7-9 and TRBJ2-1; tentatively, D is TRBD1 or TRBD2 (6 bases each). Germline V gives CDR1 SEHNR, CDR2 FQNEAQ (reference sequence). CDR3 length: 13 amino acids. With 1 base removed from V and 9 bases from J, the gap between germline ends came to 10 bases. This CDR3 reads CASSLGGATEQFF. As DNA, the CDR3 is TGTGCCAGCAGCTTAGGGGGGGCTACTGAGCAGTTCTTC. Full variable domain (rest looked up from reference TRBV7-9 and TRBJ2-1): DTGVSQNPRHKITKRGQNVTFRCDPISEHNRLYWYRQTLGQGPEFLTYFQNEAQLEKSRLLSDRFSAERPKGSFSTLEIQRTEQGDSAMYLCASSLGGATEQFFGPGTRLTVL.